The clone carrying this T cell receptor (beta chain) was detected only a few times. CDR3 length equals 11 residues. Germline V CDR1 and CDR2: MNHNY, SVGAGI (reference sequence). Trimming took off 7 bases at V and 6 bases at J, with 6 bases between the two ends. The data originate from a study of cytomegalovirus exposure and HLA in healthy donors. Both 60 Vbeta primers and 13 Jbeta primers went into the PCR. Assay: immunoSEQ multiplex PCR; the TCRdb copy retains only in-frame clones and omits some. The data hold 150,000 or so clones, with 70% to 85% observed a single time. This sequence joins TRBV6-6 and TRBJ1-4, with D unclear. The origin of this receptor is a man aged 25 to 45 in good health and CMV-seropositive. Sequenced sample: PBMCs. The CDR3 loop is CASTDYEKLFF. CDR3 coding DNA: TGTGCCAGCACCGACTATGAAAAACTGTTTTTT.